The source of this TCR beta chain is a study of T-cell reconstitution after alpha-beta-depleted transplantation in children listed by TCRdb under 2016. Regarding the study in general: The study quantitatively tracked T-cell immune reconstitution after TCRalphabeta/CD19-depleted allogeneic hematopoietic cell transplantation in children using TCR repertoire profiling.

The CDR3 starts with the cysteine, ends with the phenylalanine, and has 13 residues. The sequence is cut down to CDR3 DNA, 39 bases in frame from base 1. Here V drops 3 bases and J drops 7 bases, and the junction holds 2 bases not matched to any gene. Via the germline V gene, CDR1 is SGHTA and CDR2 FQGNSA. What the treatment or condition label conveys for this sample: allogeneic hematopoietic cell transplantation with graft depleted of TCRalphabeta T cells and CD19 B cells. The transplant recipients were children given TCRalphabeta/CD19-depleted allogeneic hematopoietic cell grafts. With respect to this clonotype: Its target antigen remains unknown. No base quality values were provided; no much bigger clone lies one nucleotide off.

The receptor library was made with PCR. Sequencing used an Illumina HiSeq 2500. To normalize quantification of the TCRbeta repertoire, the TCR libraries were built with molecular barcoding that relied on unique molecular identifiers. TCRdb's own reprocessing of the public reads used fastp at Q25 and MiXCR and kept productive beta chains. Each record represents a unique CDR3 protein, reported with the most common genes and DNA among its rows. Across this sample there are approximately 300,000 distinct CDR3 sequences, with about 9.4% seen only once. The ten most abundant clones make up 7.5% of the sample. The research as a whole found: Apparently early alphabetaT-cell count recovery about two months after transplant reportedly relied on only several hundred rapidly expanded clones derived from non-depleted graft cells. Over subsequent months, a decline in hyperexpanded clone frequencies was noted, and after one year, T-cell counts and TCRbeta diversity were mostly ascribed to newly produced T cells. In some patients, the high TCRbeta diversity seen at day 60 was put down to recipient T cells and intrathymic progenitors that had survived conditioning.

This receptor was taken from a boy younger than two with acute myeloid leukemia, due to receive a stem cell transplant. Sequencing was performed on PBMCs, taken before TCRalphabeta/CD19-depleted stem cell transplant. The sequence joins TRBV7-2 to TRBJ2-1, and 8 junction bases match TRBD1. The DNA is TGTGCCAGCAGCTTCCAGGGGGCGAATGAGCAGTTCTTC. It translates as CASSFQGANEQFF.